The sequence of this TCR beta chain was determined in a study of T cell responses to AZD1222 COVID-19 vaccine. Turning to the study itself: Pooling was applied to second doses at about 4 or about 12 weeks. Study outcomes and limitations: There were mostly white British donors and more females than males, and clonal diversity was possibly underestimated. None of the repertoires were sampled until the peak T cell response had passed.

Produced via immunoSEQ multiplex PCR; TCRdb's table is partial and in-frame only. The sample shows tens of thousands of clones, more than 75% of them seen only once. Trimming removed 4 bases from V and 4 bases from J, with 12 bases in between. CDR1 is KGHDR and CDR2 is SFDVKD in the germline V gene. The CDR3 runs to 15 residues. As to this clone: Its target is not known.

The rearrangement links TRBV24-1 to TRBJ1-4; D remains ambiguous. This clonotype was obtained from an adult in good health. Sequencing was performed on peripheral blood, taken on day 0 of AZD1222 vaccination. The CDR3 sequence: CATSDPGGFNEKLFF. The DNA of the CDR3 is TGTGCCACCAGTGACCCCGGCGGTTTTAATGAAAAACTGTTTTTT.